The rows below give T cell receptor beta chains drawn from one sample of a study of T cells in Graves' hyperthyroidism and ophthalmopathy. TCRdb itself ran the multiplex PCR reads through MiXCR, one entry per CDR3 protein. The sample consists of about 350,000 distinct CDR3 sequences, approximately 15% of them appearing once. The sequenced material came from blood. The receptors stem from a woman in her 30s with Graves' hyperthyroidism. CDR3s include the opening cysteine and the closing phenylalanine or tryptophan. Not all rows give a size; the values are once, few, many and, for expanded clones, a class.

TRBV11-3	once	TRBJ2-2	15	CASSLDSGSTGELFF
TRBV15	-	TRBJ2-5	14	CATSRPRPWETQYF
TRBV19	few	TRBJ2-7	14	CASSVGSLRGEQYF
TRBV19	-	TRBJ2-1	16	CASSVGFRGSYNEQFF
TRBV20-1	few	TRBJ1-2	17	CSAPPPAIMHVHYGYTF
TRBV6-2/TRBV6-3	many	TRBJ1-1	18	CASSYETGTGYGNTEAFF
TRBV20-1	few	TRBJ2-5	13	CSARLAIQETQYF
TRBV3-1	-	TRBJ2-1	14	CASSHRRQINEQFF
TRBV12-3/TRBV12-4	many	TRBJ1-5	16	CASSLPMAGGNQPQHF
TRBV2	many	TRBJ2-4	14	CASVDRGNKNIQYF
TRBV9	-	TRBJ2-1	16	CASSVSSIGGGTREFF